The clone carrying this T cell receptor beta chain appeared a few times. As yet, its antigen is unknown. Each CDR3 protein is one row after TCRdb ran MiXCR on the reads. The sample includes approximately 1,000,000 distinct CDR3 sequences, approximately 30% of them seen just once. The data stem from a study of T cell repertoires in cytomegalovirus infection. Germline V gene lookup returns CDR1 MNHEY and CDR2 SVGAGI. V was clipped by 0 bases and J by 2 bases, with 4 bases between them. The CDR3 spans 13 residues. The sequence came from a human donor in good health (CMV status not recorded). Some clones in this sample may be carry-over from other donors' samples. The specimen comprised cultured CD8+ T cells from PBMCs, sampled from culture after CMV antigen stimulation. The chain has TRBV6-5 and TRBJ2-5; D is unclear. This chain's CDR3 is CASSYSIQETQYF. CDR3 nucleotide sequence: TGTGCCAGCAGTTACTCCATTCAAGAGACCCAGTACTTC.